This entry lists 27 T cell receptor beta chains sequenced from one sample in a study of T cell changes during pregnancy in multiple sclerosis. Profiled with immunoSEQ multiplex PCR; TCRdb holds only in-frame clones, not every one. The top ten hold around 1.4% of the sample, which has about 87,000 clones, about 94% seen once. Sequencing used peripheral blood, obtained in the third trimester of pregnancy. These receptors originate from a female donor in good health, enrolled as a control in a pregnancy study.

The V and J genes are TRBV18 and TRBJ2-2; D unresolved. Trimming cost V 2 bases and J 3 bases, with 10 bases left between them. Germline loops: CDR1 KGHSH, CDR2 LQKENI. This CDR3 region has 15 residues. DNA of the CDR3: TGTGCCAGCTCACCAATTTCCGTCGACACCGGGGAGCTGTTTTTT. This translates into CASSPISVDTGELFF.

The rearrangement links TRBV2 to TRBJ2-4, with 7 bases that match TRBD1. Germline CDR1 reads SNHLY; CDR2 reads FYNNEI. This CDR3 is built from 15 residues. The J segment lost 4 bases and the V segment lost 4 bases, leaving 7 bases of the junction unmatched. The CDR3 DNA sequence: TGTGCCAGCAGTGCCACAGGGGCCACTAAAAACATTCAGTACTTC. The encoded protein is CASSATGATKNIQYF.

CDR3 DNA: TGTGCCAGCAGTGAGGCGGTCGAGCAGTACTTC. It encodes CASSEAVEQYF. This rearrangement joins TRBV28 to TRBJ2-7; D remains ambiguous. From germline, CDR1 is MDHEN and CDR2 SYDVKM. Trimming took 5 bases from V and 6 from J, leaving 8 bases between them. The length of the CDR3 is 11 residues.

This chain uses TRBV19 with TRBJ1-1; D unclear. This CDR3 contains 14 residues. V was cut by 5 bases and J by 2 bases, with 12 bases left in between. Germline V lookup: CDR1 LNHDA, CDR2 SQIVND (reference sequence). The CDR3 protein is CASSVKWANTEAFF. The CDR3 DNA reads TGTGCCAGTAGTGTTAAGTGGGCAAACACTGAAGCTTTCTTT.

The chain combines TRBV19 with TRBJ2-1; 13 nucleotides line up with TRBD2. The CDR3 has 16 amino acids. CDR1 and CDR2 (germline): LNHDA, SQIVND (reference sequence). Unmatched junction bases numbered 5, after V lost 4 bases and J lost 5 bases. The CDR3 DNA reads TGTGCCAGTAGTACCGGGACTAGCGGGATCAACAATGAGCAGTTCTTC. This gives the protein CASSTGTSGINNEQFF.

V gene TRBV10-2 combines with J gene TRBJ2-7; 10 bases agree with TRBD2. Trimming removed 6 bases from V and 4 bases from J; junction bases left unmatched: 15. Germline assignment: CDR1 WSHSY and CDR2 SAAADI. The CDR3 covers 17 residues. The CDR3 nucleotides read TGCGCCAGCAGGCGGACTAGCGGAGGCCGAGGGGAATACGAGCAGTACTTC. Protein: CASRRTSGGRGEYEQYF.

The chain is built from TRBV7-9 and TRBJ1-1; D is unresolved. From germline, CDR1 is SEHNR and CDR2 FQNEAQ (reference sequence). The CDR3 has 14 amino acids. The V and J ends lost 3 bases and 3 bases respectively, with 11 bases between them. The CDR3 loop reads CASSLTGSDTEAFF. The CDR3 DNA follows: TGTGCCAGCAGCTTGACGGGGAGCGACACTGAAGCTTTCTTT.

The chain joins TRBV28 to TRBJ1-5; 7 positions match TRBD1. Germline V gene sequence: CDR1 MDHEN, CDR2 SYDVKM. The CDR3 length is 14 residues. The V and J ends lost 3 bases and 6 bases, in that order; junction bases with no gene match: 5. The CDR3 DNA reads TGTGCCAGCAGTTTGACCAGGGGGGCTCAGCCCCAGCATTTT. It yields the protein CASSLTRGAQPQHF. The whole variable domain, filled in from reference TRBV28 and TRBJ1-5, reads DVKVTQSSRYLVKRTGEKVFLECVQDMDHENMFWYRQDPGLGLRLIYFSYDVKMKEKGDIPEGYSVSREKKERFSLILESASTNQTSMYLCASSLTRGAQPQHFGDGTRLSIL.

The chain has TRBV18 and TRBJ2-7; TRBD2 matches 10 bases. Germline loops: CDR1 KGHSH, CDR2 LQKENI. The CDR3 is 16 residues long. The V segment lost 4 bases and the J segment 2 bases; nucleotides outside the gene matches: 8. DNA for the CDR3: TGTGCCAGCTCACTAGCGGGAGGTCTCCCTCCCTACGAGCAGTACTTC. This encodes CASSLAGGLPPYEQYF.

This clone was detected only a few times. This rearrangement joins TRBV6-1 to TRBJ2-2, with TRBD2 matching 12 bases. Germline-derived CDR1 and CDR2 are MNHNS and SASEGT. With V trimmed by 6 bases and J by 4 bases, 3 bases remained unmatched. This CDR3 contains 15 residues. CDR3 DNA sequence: TGTGCCAGCAGCTTGACTAGCGGGAGCACCGGGGAGCTGTTTTTT. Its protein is CASSLTSGSTGELFF.

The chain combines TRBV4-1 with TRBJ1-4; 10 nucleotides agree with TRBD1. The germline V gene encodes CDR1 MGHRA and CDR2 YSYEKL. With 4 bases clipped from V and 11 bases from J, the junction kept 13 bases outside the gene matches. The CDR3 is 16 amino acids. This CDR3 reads CASSPAPGQGFGKLFF. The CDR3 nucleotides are TGCGCCAGCAGCCCAGCCCCGGGACAGGGGTTTGGGAAACTGTTTTTT.

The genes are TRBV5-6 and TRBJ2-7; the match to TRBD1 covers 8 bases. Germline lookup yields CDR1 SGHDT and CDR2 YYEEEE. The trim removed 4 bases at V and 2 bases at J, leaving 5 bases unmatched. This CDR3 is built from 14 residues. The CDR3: CASSGEQGAYEQYF. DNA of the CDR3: TGTGCCAGCAGCGGAGAACAGGGGGCCTACGAGCAGTACTTC.

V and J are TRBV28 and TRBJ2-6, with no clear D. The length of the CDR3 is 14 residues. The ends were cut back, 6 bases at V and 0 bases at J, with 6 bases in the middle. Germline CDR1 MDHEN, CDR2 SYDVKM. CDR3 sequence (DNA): TGTGCCAGCAGGGGCATCTCTGGGGCCAACGTCCTGACTTTC. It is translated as CASRGISGANVLTF.

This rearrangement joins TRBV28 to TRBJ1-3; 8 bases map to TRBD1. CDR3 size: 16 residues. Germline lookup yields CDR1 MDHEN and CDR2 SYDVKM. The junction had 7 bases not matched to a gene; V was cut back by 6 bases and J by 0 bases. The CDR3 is CASRPGTGHSGNTIYF. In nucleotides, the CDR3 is TGTGCCAGCAGGCCCGGGACAGGCCACTCTGGAAACACCATATATTTT.

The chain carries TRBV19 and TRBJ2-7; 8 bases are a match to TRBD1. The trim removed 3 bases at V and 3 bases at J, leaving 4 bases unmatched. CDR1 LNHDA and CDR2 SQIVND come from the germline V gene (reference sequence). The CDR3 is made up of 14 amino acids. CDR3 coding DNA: TGTGCCAGTAGTATGGGTACAGGGGGCTACGAGCAGTACTTC. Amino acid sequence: CASSMGTGGYEQYF.

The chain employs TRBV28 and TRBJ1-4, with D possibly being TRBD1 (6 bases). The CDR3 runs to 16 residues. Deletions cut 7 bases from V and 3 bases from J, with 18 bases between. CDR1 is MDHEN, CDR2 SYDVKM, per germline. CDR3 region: CASNGGAYGANEKLFF. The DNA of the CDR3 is TGTGCCAGCAACGGGGGGGCGTATGGAGCTAATGAAAAACTGTTTTTT.

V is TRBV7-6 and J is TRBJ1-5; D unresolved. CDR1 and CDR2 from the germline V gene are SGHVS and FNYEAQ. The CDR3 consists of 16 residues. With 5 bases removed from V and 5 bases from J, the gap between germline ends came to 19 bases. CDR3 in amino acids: CASSREIPQVDQPQHF. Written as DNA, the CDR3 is TGTGCCAGCAGCCGAGAGATCCCCCAAGTGGATCAGCCCCAGCATTTT.

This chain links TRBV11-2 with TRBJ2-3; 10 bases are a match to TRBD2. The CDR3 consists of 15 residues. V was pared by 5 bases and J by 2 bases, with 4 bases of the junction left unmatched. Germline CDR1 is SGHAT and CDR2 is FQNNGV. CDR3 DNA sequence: TGTGCCAGCAGCCCACTAGCGGGGTTCACAGATACGCAGTATTTT. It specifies CASSPLAGFTDTQYF.

In nucleotides, the CDR3 is TGTGCCAGCAGCTTGGGGCCCGAGCAGTACTTC. This codes for CASSLGPEQYF. The J gene is TRBJ2-7, the V gene TRBV5-6; D remains unclear. The CDR3 totals 11 residues. The V end was cut by 0 bases, the J end by 6 bases, with 4 bases between. The germline V gene has CDR1 SGHDT and CDR2 YYEEEE. The whole variable domain, remainder taken from reference TRBV5-6 and TRBJ2-7, is DAGVTQSPTHLIKTRGQQVTLRCSPKSGHDTVSWYQQALGQGPQFIFQYYEEEERQRGNFPDRFSGHQFPNYSSELNVNALLLGDSALYLCASSLGPEQYFGPGTRLTVT.

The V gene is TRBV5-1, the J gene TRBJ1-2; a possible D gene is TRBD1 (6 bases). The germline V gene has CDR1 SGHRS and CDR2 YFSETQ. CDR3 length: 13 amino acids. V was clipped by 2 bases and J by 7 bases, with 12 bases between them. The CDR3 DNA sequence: TGCGCCAGCAGCTTTACAGGGTCCGTTGGCTACACCTTC. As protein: CASSFTGSVGYTF.

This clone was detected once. CDR3 nucleotide sequence: TGTGCCAGCAGCGTAGTCCCAGCAGGGGGCACAGATACGCAGTATTTT. This translates into CASSVVPAGGTDTQYF. J is TRBJ2-3 and V is TRBV9; possibly TRBD1 for D (6 bases). Germline assignment: CDR1 SGDLS and CDR2 YYNGEE. V lost 0 bases to trimming and J lost 1 base, with 12 bases between them. The CDR3 has 16 residues.

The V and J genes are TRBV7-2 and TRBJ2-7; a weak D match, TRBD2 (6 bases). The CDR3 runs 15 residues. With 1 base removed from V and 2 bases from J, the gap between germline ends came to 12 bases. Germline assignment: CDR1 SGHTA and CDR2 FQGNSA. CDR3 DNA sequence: TGTGCCAGCAGCTTAGGGAGGGGCCGTGCCTACGAGCAGTACTTC. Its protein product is CASSLGRGRAYEQYF.

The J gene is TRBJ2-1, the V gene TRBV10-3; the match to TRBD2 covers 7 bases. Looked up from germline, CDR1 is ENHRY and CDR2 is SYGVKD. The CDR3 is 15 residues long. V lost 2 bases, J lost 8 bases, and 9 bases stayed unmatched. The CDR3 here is CAISEPPGLQDEQFF. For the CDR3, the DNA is TGTGCCATCAGTGAGCCCCCGGGACTACAGGATGAGCAGTTCTTC.

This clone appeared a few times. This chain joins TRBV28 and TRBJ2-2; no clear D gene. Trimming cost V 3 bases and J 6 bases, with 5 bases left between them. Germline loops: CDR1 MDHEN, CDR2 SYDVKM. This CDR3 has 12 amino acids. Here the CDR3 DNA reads TGTGCCAGCAGTTTTTTCTCCGGGGAGCTGTTTTTT. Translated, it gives CASSFFSGELFF.

The CDR3, as DNA: TGTGCCAGTAGTAAAAACGGGAGGTGGGCAGATACGCAGTATTTT. Amino acid sequence: CASSKNGRWADTQYF. V and J are TRBV19 and TRBJ2-3, with 7 nucleotides matching TRBD2. Trimming at V came to 4 bases and at J to 4 bases, leaving 8 bases not matched to a gene. Germline CDR1 reads LNHDA; CDR2 reads SQIVND (reference sequence). There are 15 residues in the CDR3. The full variable domain, rest sourced from reference TRBV19 and TRBJ2-3, is DGGITQSPKYLFRKEGQNVTLSCEQNLNHDAMYWYRQDPGQGLRLIYYSQIVNDFQKGDIAEGYSVSREKKESFPLTVTSAQKNPTAFYLCASSKNGRWADTQYFGPGTRLTVL.

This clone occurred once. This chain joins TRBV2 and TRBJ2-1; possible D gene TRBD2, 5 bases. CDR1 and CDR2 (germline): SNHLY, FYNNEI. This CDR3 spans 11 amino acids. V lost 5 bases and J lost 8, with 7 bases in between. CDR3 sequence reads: CASSRTDEQFF. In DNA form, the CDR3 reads TGTGCCAGCAGTCGGACTGATGAGCAGTTCTTC.

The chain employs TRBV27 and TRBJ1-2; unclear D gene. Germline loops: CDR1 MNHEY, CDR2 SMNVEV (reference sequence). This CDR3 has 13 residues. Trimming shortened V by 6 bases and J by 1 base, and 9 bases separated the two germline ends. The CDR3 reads CASSGSVNYGYTF. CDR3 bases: TGTGCCAGCAGCGGGAGCGTTAACTATGGCTACACCTTC.